One sample yielded the 16 T cell receptor beta chains listed below, sequenced in a study of cytomegalovirus exposure and HLA in healthy donors. Primers for the PCR totalled 60 Vbeta and 13 Jbeta. Measured with immunoSEQ multiplex PCR; TCRdb has only the in-frame clones, and not every one. The repertoire has 180,000 or so clones, 75% to 85% of them found once; the top ten carry roughly 4.4%. Material: PBMCs. Receptors originate from a woman aged 18-29 years in good health and CMV-seropositive.

J is TRBJ2-5 and V is TRBV7-6; 7 bases agree with TRBD2. The J call may be wrong; the DNA end is better matched by TRBJ2-7. This CDR3 region has 14 residues. Germline V gene sequence: CDR1 SGHVS, CDR2 FNYEAQ. CDR3 nucleotide sequence: TGTGCCAGCAGCCCCGGGACTACTTTCTACGAGCAGTACTTC. It translates to CASSPGTTFYEQYF.

The chain couples TRBV28 to TRBJ2-3; 9 bases are a match to TRBD1. The CDR3 loop spans 15 amino acids. Germline V CDR1 and CDR2: MDHEN, SYDVKM. V shed 4 bases, J shed 5 bases, and the junction held 7 bases outside the gene matches. The CDR3 coding sequence is TGTGCCAGCAGTTCCGGGACAGGGCTTCTAGATACGCAGTATTTT. Protein product: CASSSGTGLLDTQYF.

The chain joins TRBV5-1 to TRBJ1-1; D gene uncertain. The V end lost 4 bases, the J end lost 2 bases, and 18 bases lay between the germline ends. This CDR3 has 16 amino acids. Germline V CDR1 and CDR2: SGHRS, YFSETQ. The CDR3 region has the DNA TGCGCCAGCAGCAAAACTCCGGGTGAGGGTAACACTGAAGCTTTCTTT. Protein sequence: CASSKTPGEGNTEAFF.

The chain uses TRBV21-1 and TRBJ1-3. TRBV21-1 is given as a pseudogene. The CDR3 extends over 15 amino acids. As DNA, the CDR3 is TGTGCCAGCAGCAAAGGCCGGAGCTCTGGAAACACCATATATTTT. Its protein product is CASSKGRSSGNTIYF.

The chain employs TRBV2 and TRBJ1-1; 10 bases agree with TRBD1. Germline loops: CDR1 SNHLY, CDR2 FYNNEI. The CDR3 extends over 16 amino acids. The ends lost 6 bases at V and 4 bases at J; junction bases unmatched: 11. As DNA, the CDR3 is TGTGCCAGCAGCACCGGGACAGGGGCTGGTATCACTGAAGCTTTCTTT. It encodes CASSTGTGAGITEAFF.

The chain employs TRBV6-6 and TRBJ2-7; 9 bases are shared with TRBD1. The CDR3 sequence is 14 residues long. The germline V gene has CDR1 MNHNY and CDR2 SVGAGI (reference sequence). The junction had 5 bases not matched to a gene; V was cut back by 4 bases and J by 4 bases. In nucleotides, the CDR3 is TGTGCCAGCAGTTTCCGGGACAGGGATTACGAGCAGTACTTC. Residues: CASSFRDRDYEQYF.

This clone was counted a single time. One junction end does not reproduce the germline sequence, and a read error may be involved. The rearrangement links TRBV28 to TRBJ1-2, with 8 bases matching TRBD1. Germline V gives CDR1 MDHEN, CDR2 SYDVKM. CDR3 length: 12 amino acids. The CDR3 bases are TGTGCCAGCAGTTTTGCCAGGGGGCACTCCCTCTTC. As protein: CASSFARGHSLF.

This clone was seen a handful of times. J is TRBJ2-1 and V is TRBV27, with D perhaps matching TRBD1 (7 bases). The CDR3 contains 15 residues. From germline, CDR1 is MNHEY and CDR2 SMNVEV (reference sequence). V lost 2 bases to trimming and J lost 4 bases, with 12 bases between them. CDR3 amino acids: CASSLAGQLYNEQFF. CDR3 nucleotides: TGTGCCAGCAGTTTAGCGGGACAGCTATACAATGAGCAGTTCTTC.

V gene TRBV19 combines with J gene TRBJ1-1; 8 bases fit TRBD1. The CDR3 covers 14 residues. From germline, CDR1 is LNHDA and CDR2 SQIVND (reference sequence). J gave up 0 bases and V 7 bases, and 4 bases lay outside the gene matches. The CDR3 nucleotides read TGTGCCAGTACCTGGACAGGGATGAACACTGAAGCTTTCTTT. This encodes CASTWTGMNTEAFF.

The chain links TRBV6-1 to TRBJ1-3, with TRBD1 as a possible D gene (5 bases). The germline V and J ends were trimmed by 4 bases and 6 bases, with 13 bases remaining between them. Germline CDR1 is MNHNS and CDR2 is SASEGT. The CDR3 has 14 residues. The CDR3 sequence: CASSGARVANTIYF. DNA for the CDR3: TGTGCCAGCAGTGGAGCCAGGGTTGCAAACACCATATATTTT.

The chain combines TRBV19 with TRBJ2-1; no clear D. The germline V gene has CDR1 LNHDA and CDR2 SQIVND (reference sequence). The V gene lost 1 base and the J gene lost 0 bases, with 4 bases spanning the gap. The CDR3 spans 14 residues. CDR3 sequence: CASSIASSYNEQFF. In nucleotides, the CDR3 is TGTGCCAGTAGTATAGCTAGCTCCTACAATGAGCAGTTCTTC.

A single count supports this clone. V gene TRBV29-1 combines with J gene TRBJ2-3, with D hard to call. This CDR3 spans 13 amino acids. The V end was cut by 1 base, the J end by 7 bases, with 12 bases between. In germline, CDR1 is SQVTM, CDR2 ANQGSEA. The CDR3 region is CSVEGPRRYTQYF. In nucleotides, the CDR3 is TGCAGCGTTGAAGGCCCGCGCAGGTATACGCAGTATTTT.

This clone was seen more than once but under ten times. The chain combines TRBV7-2 with TRBJ2-7; TRBD2 aligns across 11 bases. Germline V lookup: CDR1 SGHTA, CDR2 FQGNSA. V was clipped by 3 bases and J by 0 bases; unmatched bases: 7. CDR3 length equals 17 residues. The CDR3 sequence: CASSFGTSGAASYEQYF. The CDR3 DNA sequence: TGTGCCAGCAGCTTCGGGACTAGCGGAGCAGCCTCCTACGAGCAGTACTTC.

The chain couples TRBV6-1 to TRBJ1-2; D uncertain. The germline V and J ends were trimmed by 0 bases and 3 bases, with 8 bases remaining between them. Germline lookup yields CDR1 MNHNS and CDR2 SASEGT. The CDR3 is 14 residues long. The CDR3 loop reads CASSEAQADYGYTF. In DNA form, the CDR3 reads TGTGCCAGCAGTGAAGCGCAGGCAGACTATGGCTACACCTTC.

The gene calls are TRBV19 and TRBJ1-1; D may be TRBD1 (6 bases). CDR1 is LNHDA and CDR2 is SQIVND in the germline V gene (reference sequence). Trimming removed 7 bases from V and 2 bases from J, with 11 bases in between. The CDR3 contains 13 residues. CDR3 loop: CASNPRGNTEAFF. In DNA form, the CDR3 reads TGTGCCAGTAACCCCAGGGGAAACACTGAAGCTTTCTTT.

V and J are TRBV27 and TRBJ2-7, with 7 bases matching TRBD2. This CDR3 is built from 13 residues. The V segment lost 8 bases and the J segment 6 bases; nucleotides outside the gene matches: 10. CDR1 is MNHEY, CDR2 SMNVEV, per germline (reference sequence). Written as DNA, the CDR3 is TGTGCCAGCGGCTACGGCGGGGAGGGCGAGCAGTACTTC. This encodes CASGYGGEGEQYF.